The 3 T cell receptor beta chains reported below all come from one sample, sequenced in a study of OX40 agonist ivuxolimab in advanced cancers. The table came from immunoSEQ multiplex PCR; TCRdb's copy has only in-frame clones and leaves some out. Among 35,000 to 45,000 clones listed, about 84% were seen once. The sample was CD4+ or CD8+ T cells sorted from blood, taken in a trial of the OX40 agonist ivuxolimab. Receptors originate from an adult with an advanced solid tumor such as melanoma, head and neck, liver or kidney cancer.

The rearrangement joins TRBV7-8 to TRBJ1-1; no clear D gene. Germline CDR1 reads SGHVS; CDR2 reads FQNEAQ. Trimming removed 1 base from V and 11 bases from J, with 14 bases in between. This CDR3 contains 13 residues. CDR3 sequence: CASSLEGEVRAFF. CDR3 DNA: TGTGCCAGCAGCTTAGAGGGAGAAGTCAGGGCTTTCTTT. Combining the CDR3 with reference TRBV7-8 and TRBJ1-1 gives the whole variable domain GAGVSQSPRYKVAKRGQDVALRCDPISGHVSLFWYQQALGQGPEFLTYFQNEAQLDKSGLPSDRFFAERPEGSVSTLKIQRTQQEDSAVYLCASSLEGEVRAFFGQGTRLTVV.

The chain recombines TRBV27 with TRBJ2-7, with TRBD1 matching 9 bases. Germline V lookup: CDR1 MNHEY, CDR2 SMNVEV (reference sequence). The CDR3 loop spans 16 amino acids. The V gene end was trimmed by 5 bases and the J gene end by 5 bases; junction bases not matched to a gene: 13. The CDR3: CASSPSPGTGIHEQYF. CDR3 sequence (DNA): TGTGCCAGCAGTCCATCTCCCGGGACAGGGATCCACGAGCAGTACTTC.

The V and J genes are TRBV4-3 and TRBJ2-3; D unclear. V shed 0 bases and J shed 4 bases, with 14 bases lying between them. This CDR3 comprises 16 residues. Germline-derived CDR1 and CDR2 are LGHNA and YSLEER. CDR3 nucleotide sequence: TGCGCCAGCAGCCAAGATCGATTTGACCCAGCAGATACGCAGTATTTT. The encoded protein is CASSQDRFDPADTQYF.